This T cell receptor (beta chain) was obtained from a study of cytomegalovirus exposure and HLA in healthy donors. Study overall: Early released data had tens of millions of unique TCRs, all coming from HLA-typed donors. Overall study findings and caveats: CMV serostatus stood as the only immune exposure information on hand.

The PCR contained 60 Vbeta and 13 Jbeta primers. TCRdb's table, derived via immunoSEQ multiplex PCR, lists solely in-frame clones and lacks some. The sample has tens of thousands of clones, and its top ten clones hold under 2.5%. Germline V gene sequence: CDR1 LGHNA, CDR2 YNFKEQ. The CDR3 extends over 16 amino acids. Trimming took 0 bases from V and 4 from J, leaving 15 bases between them. Details on this clone: The target antigen is unknown.

The clonotype comes from a middle-aged woman in good health and CMV-seronegative. What was sequenced was PBMCs. The rearrangement joins TRBV4-2 to TRBJ2-5; tentative D call: TRBD2 (6 bases). The CDR3 here is CASSQDRAQGGETQYF. CDR3 DNA sequence: TGTGCCAGCAGCCAAGATCGGGCCCAGGGAGGAGAGACCCAGTACTTC.